Presented here are 29 T cell receptor beta chains from one specimen sequenced in a study of T cell responses to AZD1222 COVID-19 vaccine. Assay: immunoSEQ multiplex PCR; the TCRdb copy retains only in-frame clones and omits some. Among about 72,000 clones listed, roughly 87% were seen once. Here the sequenced sample was peripheral blood, taken on day 0 of AZD1222 vaccination. These receptors originate from an adult in good health.

The chain couples TRBV30 to TRBJ1-3; D is unclear. The V gene lost 0 bases and the J gene lost 1 base, with 10 bases spanning the gap. The CDR3 spans 15 residues. In germline, CDR1 is GTSNPN, CDR2 SVGIG (reference sequence). The CDR3, as DNA: TGTGCCTGGAGTGTTGATGCTCGATCTGGAAACACCATATATTTT. It specifies CAWSVDARSGNTIYF.

The CDR3 bases are TGTGCCACCAGCACATCGGACACCGGGGAGCTGTTTTTT. Amino acids: CATSTSDTGELFF. This rearrangement joins TRBV15 to TRBJ2-2; unclear D gene. The CDR3 has 13 residues. CDR1 and CDR2 from the germline V gene are LNHNV and YYDKDF (reference sequence). The V end lost 4 bases, the J end lost 3 bases, and 6 bases lay between the germline ends.

This rearrangement joins TRBV24-1 to TRBJ2-3; 8 nucleotides match TRBD1. Germline loops: CDR1 KGHDR, CDR2 SFDVKD. Germline trimming cut 4 bases from V and 1 base from J; bases unmatched to any gene: 3. The CDR3 contains 15 residues. The CDR3, as DNA: TGTGCCACCAGTGAACCGACAGGGGGCACAGATACGCAGTATTTT. This sequence encodes CATSEPTGGTDTQYF.

The chain employs TRBV28 and TRBJ1-2; D is possibly TRBD1 (6 bases). The germline V and J ends were trimmed by 5 bases and 2 bases, with 9 bases remaining between them. Germline assignment: CDR1 MDHEN and CDR2 SYDVKM. The CDR3 contains 13 residues. As DNA, the CDR3 is TGTGCCAGCAGTCCGACAGGAAACTATGGCTACACCTTC. It specifies CASSPTGNYGYTF.

The chain is built from TRBV18 and TRBJ1-1; tentatively, D is TRBD1 (5 bases). The V and J ends lost 6 bases and 9 bases respectively, with 17 bases between them. The germline V gene has CDR1 KGHSH and CDR2 LQKENI. The CDR3 has 13 residues. In DNA form, the CDR3 reads TGTGCCAGCTCGCCCCAAGGGGACGAGAAAGCTTTCTTT. This gives the protein CASSPQGDEKAFF.

V is TRBV5-1 and J is TRBJ2-2; D could derive from TRBD1 or TRBD2 (6 bases each). Germline CDR1 reads SGHRS; CDR2 reads YFSETQ. This CDR3 region has 15 residues. The V and J ends lost 0 bases and 5 bases respectively, with 11 bases between them. The CDR3 protein is CASSLGRGGTGELFF. In DNA form, the CDR3 reads TGCGCCAGCAGCTTGGGCAGGGGAGGAACCGGGGAGCTGTTTTTT.

The V gene is TRBV2, the J gene TRBJ1-5; D remains unclear. The CDR3 has 14 residues. CDR1 is SNHLY, CDR2 FYNNEI, per germline. V lost 5 bases and J 6 bases, leaving 14 bases between the germline ends. The CDR3 nucleotides read TGTGCCAGCAGTCTAAGTAAGGTGGTTCAGCCCCAGCATTTT. Amino acids: CASSLSKVVQPQHF. The full variable domain, completed using reference TRBV2 and TRBJ1-5, is EPEVTQTPSHQVTQMGQEVILRCVPISNHLYFYWYRQILGQKVEFLVSFYNNEISEKSEIFDDQFSVERPDGSNFTLKIRSTKLEDSAMYFCASSLSKVVQPQHFGDGTRLSIL.

The V call is TRBV3-1 (or the pseudogene TRBV3-2), the J call TRBJ1-3; no definite D call. Germline V gene sequence: CDR1 LGHDT, CDR2 YNNKEL (reference sequence). V shed 0 bases and J shed 8 bases, with 8 bases lying between them. The CDR3 is 13 residues long. The CDR3 nucleotides read TGTGCCAGCAGCCAAGAGGGTCAAGACACCATATATTTT. This codes for CASSQEGQDTIYF.

The genes are TRBV5-8 and TRBJ2-1, with 7 bases matching TRBD2. Trimming removed 4 bases from V and 3 bases from J; junction bases left unmatched: 7. This CDR3 contains 15 residues. Per germline, CDR1 SGHTS and CDR2 YDEGEE. This chain's CDR3 is CASSGDYPIYNEQFF. The DNA of the CDR3 is TGTGCCAGCAGCGGGGACTACCCCATCTACAATGAGCAGTTCTTC.

The V call is TRBV7-9, the J call TRBJ1-2, with 7 nucleotides matching TRBD1. Unmatched junction bases numbered 17, after V lost 6 bases and J lost 4 bases. Germline CDR1 and CDR2: SEHNR and FQNEAQ (reference sequence). This CDR3 spans 17 amino acids. The CDR3 loop reads CASSPIQGDELVYGYTF. Written as DNA, the CDR3 is TGTGCCAGCAGTCCAATCCAGGGGGACGAGCTCGTCTATGGCTACACCTTC.

The chain combines TRBV5-1 with TRBJ2-1; the match to TRBD1 covers 7 bases. The germline CDR1 and CDR2 sequences are SGHRS and YFSETQ. V was clipped by 8 bases and J by 7 bases; unmatched bases: 9. The CDR3 spans 13 residues. CDR3 loop: CASTTTGSNEQFF. The CDR3 DNA reads TGCGCCAGTACCACGACAGGGTCTAATGAGCAGTTCTTC.

V usage is TRBV2 and J usage is TRBJ1-2; perhaps TRBD1 as D (5 bases). Germline CDR1 and CDR2: SNHLY and FYNNEI. This CDR3 is 15 amino acids long. V lost 6 bases to trimming and J lost 1 base, with 15 bases between them. The CDR3 here is CASRAGRGNNYGYTF. CDR3 bases: TGTGCCAGCAGGGCGGGGCGGGGGAATAACTATGGCTACACCTTC.

This clone was seen more than once but under ten times. The chain carries TRBV4-2 and TRBJ2-7, with 9 bases aligning to TRBD2. The CDR3 sequence is 15 residues long. Trimming took 7 bases from V and 5 from J; bases not matched to a gene: 12. The germline gives CDR1 LGHNA, CDR2 YNFKEQ. Here the CDR3 reads CASTIGTSNNHEQYF. CDR3 nucleotide sequence: TGTGCCAGCACCATCGGGACTAGCAATAACCACGAGCAGTACTTC.

V is TRBV4-1 and J is TRBJ1-6; D is undetermined. The germline V and J ends were trimmed by 3 bases and 0 bases, with 9 bases remaining between them. In germline, CDR1 is MGHRA, CDR2 YSYEKL. The CDR3 is 16 amino acids. For the CDR3, the DNA is TGCGCCAGCAGCCACGGCCCAAGCTCCTATAATTCACCCCTCCACTTT. Its translation is CASSHGPSSYNSPLHF.

There are a few counts of this clone. The chain recombines TRBV20-1 with TRBJ2-1; D ambiguous. This CDR3 region has 10 residues. Looked up from germline, CDR1 is DFQATT and CDR2 is SNEGSKA (reference sequence). V was pared by 5 bases and J by 7 bases, with 6 bases between. The CDR3: CSAYLNEQFF. CDR3 coding DNA: TGCAGTGCTTACCTGAATGAGCAGTTCTTC.

The chain has TRBV28 and TRBJ1-5, with no clear D. The CDR3 loop spans 16 amino acids. Trimming removed 3 bases from V and 0 bases from J, with 12 bases in between. The V gene's germline CDR1 is MDHEN and CDR2 SYDVKM. In DNA form, the CDR3 reads TGTGCCAGCAGTTTTGGGAGCCTCAATAGCAATCAGCCCCAGCATTTT. Amino acids: CASSFGSLNSNQPQHF.

A note on this clone: One end of the junction is discordant with germline, which a read error may explain. Different DNA sequences within this sample yield the same CDR3. The chain joins TRBV30 to TRBJ1-2, with D tentatively TRBD1 (5 bases). Germline CDR1 reads GTSNPN; CDR2 reads SVGIG (reference sequence). The CDR3 runs 13 residues. CDR3 nucleotide sequence: TGCGCCTGGAGGGCGGGACGGGAGAAGGGCTACACCTTC. Translating gives CAWRAGREKGYTF.

The rearrangement links TRBV3-1 (or the pseudogene TRBV3-2) to TRBJ2-5, with 7 bases that match TRBD2. Germline CDR1 LGHDT, CDR2 YNNKEL (reference sequence). The V and J ends lost 0 bases and 5 bases, in that order; junction bases with no gene match: 9. The CDR3 runs 16 residues. The CDR3 region is CASSQDLAPGGETQYF. CDR3 nucleotide sequence: TGTGCCAGCAGCCAAGATCTGGCTCCCGGGGGGGAGACCCAGTACTTC.

The chain employs TRBV29-1 and TRBJ1-3; D remains ambiguous. Germline V gene lookup returns CDR1 SQVTM and CDR2 ANQGSEA. Trimming took 7 bases from V and 0 from J, leaving 10 bases between them. The CDR3 totals 13 residues. The CDR3 sequence is CSAQQSSGNTIYF. As DNA, the CDR3 is TGCAGCGCCCAACAGAGCTCTGGAAACACCATATATTTT.

The J gene is TRBJ2-5, the V gene TRBV28, with TRBD2 identical over 9 bases. CDR1 is MDHEN, CDR2 SYDVKM, per germline. V dropped 7 bases and J dropped 5; count of bases not matched to a gene: 11. The CDR3 is made up of 15 amino acids. The DNA of the CDR3 is TGTGCCAGCACGGCAGCGGGGGGCCGAAGGGAGACCCAGTACTTC. It translates to CASTAAGGRRETQYF.

The rearrangement uses TRBV3-1 (or the pseudogene TRBV3-2) and TRBJ1-2; D may be TRBD1 (6 bases). The germline V and J ends were trimmed by 5 bases and 4 bases, with 14 bases remaining between them. Per germline, CDR1 LGHDT and CDR2 YNNKEL (reference sequence). The CDR3 is 14 amino acids. CDR3 DNA: TGTGCCAGCAGCATGTCGGACAGCTTCTATGGCTACACCTTC. Translating it yields CASSMSDSFYGYTF.

CDR3 DNA: TGCGCCAGCAGCTTGGCCCTCAGGGCTTATTCACCCCTCCACTTT. Translating it yields CASSLALRAYSPLHF. The rearrangement links TRBV5-1 to TRBJ1-6, with D possibly TRBD1 on 5 matching bases. Germline-derived CDR1 and CDR2 are SGHRS and YFSETQ. The CDR3 loop spans 15 amino acids. The ends were cut back, 0 bases at V and 8 bases at J, with 12 bases in the middle. The full variable domain, completed using reference TRBV5-1 and TRBJ1-6, is KAGVTQTPRYLIKTRGQQVTLSCSPISGHRSVSWYQQTPGQGLQFLFEYFSETQRNKGNFPGRFSGRQFSNSRSEMNVSTLELGDSALYLCASSLALRAYSPLHFGNGTRLTVT.

This chain connects TRBV23-1 to TRBJ1-2; 10 bases fit TRBD1. TRBV23-1 is an ORF for which the function is uncertain. V lost 8 bases to trimming and J lost 0 bases; unmatched junction nucleotides: 15. This CDR3 spans 18 amino acids. The CDR3 bases are TGCGCCAGCGGAAATCCGGGACAGGGGCTTTTCGCTAACTATGGCTACACCTTC. Translation gives CASGNPGQGLFANYGYTF.

The V call is TRBV7-2, the J call TRBJ2-5; D is possibly TRBD1 (5 bases). The germline V gene encodes CDR1 SGHTA and CDR2 FQGNSA. CDR3 length equals 13 residues. V was clipped by 2 bases and J by 3 bases, with 7 bases between them. This CDR3 reads CASSLIREETQYF. The CDR3 nucleotides read TGTGCCAGCAGCTTAATCAGGGAAGAGACCCAGTACTTC. The variable domain in full, completed from reference TRBV7-2 and TRBJ2-5, reads GAGVSQSPSNKVTEKGKDVELRCDPISGHTALYWYRQSLGQGLEFLIYFQGNSAPDKSGLPSDRFSAERTGGSVSTLTIQRTQQEDSAVYLCASSLIREETQYFGPGTRLLVL.

The chain combines TRBV19 with TRBJ1-6; 7 bases are shared with TRBD1. The CDR3 sequence is 15 residues long. V lost 4 bases to trimming and J lost 9 bases; unmatched junction nucleotides: 9. Germline V gives CDR1 LNHDA, CDR2 SQIVND (reference sequence). As DNA, the CDR3 is TGTGCCAGTAGTAATGGACAGGTCCTCGGTTCACCCCTCCACTTT. It encodes CASSNGQVLGSPLHF.

The chain recombines TRBV19 with TRBJ1-6, with 9 nucleotides matching TRBD1. The junction had 11 bases not matched to a gene; V was cut back by 1 base and J by 10 bases. The CDR3 length is 17 residues. Looked up from germline, CDR1 is LNHDA and CDR2 is SQIVND (reference sequence). CDR3 residues: CASSIAGQGLVRSPLHF. CDR3 DNA sequence: TGTGCCAGTAGTATAGCGGGACAGGGATTGGTTCGATCACCCCTCCACTTT.

The chain couples TRBV7-3 to TRBJ1-2; D possibly corresponds to TRBD1 (5 bases). Looked up from germline, CDR1 is SGHTA and CDR2 is FQGTGA. Trimming left V 5 bases short and J 5 bases short, with 12 bases between. The CDR3 totals 13 residues. This CDR3 reads CASSPNGGYGYTF. CDR3 DNA: TGTGCCAGCAGCCCGAACGGGGGGTATGGCTACACCTTC.

CDR3 nucleotides: TGCGCCAGCAGCCGAAAACAGGGGGCCCCGAACACCGGGGAGCTGTTTTTT. It encodes CASSRKQGAPNTGELFF. This chain links TRBV5-1 with TRBJ2-2; 9 bases map to TRBD1. The CDR3 is 17 amino acids. V shed 4 bases and J 0 bases; nucleotides not matched to a gene: 7. From germline, CDR1 is SGHRS and CDR2 YFSETQ.

V gene TRBV20-1 combines with J gene TRBJ2-3; D ambiguous. Germline V gives CDR1 DFQATT, CDR2 SNEGSKA (reference sequence). The CDR3 spans 11 residues. Between the trimmed V and J ends, which lost 0 bases and 3 bases, there was a span of 1 base. CDR3 in DNA: TGCAGTGCTAGAGATACAGATACGCAGTATTTT. It specifies CSARDTDTQYF.